Listed below are T cell receptor beta chains from one sample, sequenced in a study of T cells in narcolepsy. The data were produced by immunoSEQ multiplex PCR, yet TCRdb's version contains in-frame clones alone and is incomplete. The sample holds 27,000 or so clones; 82% are singletons and the top ten take approximately 1%. The sequenced sample consisted of CD45RA- memory CD4+ T cells from PBMCs. These receptors all stem from a human donor with narcolepsy. Each CDR3 is given with its conserved first and last residue. A D gene is named only where the DNA matches it firmly. The size of a clone is reported for some rows only, either as once, few or many, or as a class for expanded clones.

j_call: TRBJ2-7
v_call: TRBV28
d_call: -
clone_size: -
cdr3_aa: CASRRTSGVTYEQYF
cdr3_nt: TGTGCCAGCAGACGGACTTCAGGCGTCACCTACGAGCAGTACTTC

j_call: TRBJ2-7
v_call: TRBV10-3
d_call: TRBD2
clone_size: once
cdr3_aa: CAITHDGGRSEQYF
cdr3_nt: TGTGCCATCACCCACGACGGGGGGAGGTCCGAGCAGTACTTC

j_call: TRBJ2-3
v_call: TRBV9
d_call: TRBD2
clone_size: -
cdr3_aa: CASSVRAGGTDTQYF
cdr3_nt: TGTGCCAGCAGCGTAAGAGCGGGAGGGACAGATACGCAGTATTTT

j_call: TRBJ2-7
v_call: TRBV6-1
d_call: -
clone_size: -
cdr3_aa: CASSRQWETGQYF
cdr3_nt: TGTGCCAGCAGCCGACAATGGGAGACAGGGCAGTACTTC

j_call: TRBJ1-1
v_call: TRBV7-8
d_call: -
clone_size: -
cdr3_aa: CASSLSRWQGRTEAFF
cdr3_nt: TGTGCCAGCAGCTTATCGAGATGGCAGGGGAGGACTGAAGCTTTCTTT

j_call: TRBJ2-2
v_call: TRBV10-3
d_call: TRBD1
clone_size: -
cdr3_aa: CASCGGQGFAGELFF
cdr3_nt: TGTGCCTCCTGCGGGGGACAGGGGTTCGCCGGGGAGCTGTTTTTT

j_call: TRBJ1-5
v_call: TRBV19
d_call: -
clone_size: -
cdr3_aa: CASTQAGGGPTQPQHF
cdr3_nt: TGTGCCAGTACTCAAGCAGGCGGGGGGCCAACCCAGCCCCAGCATTTT

j_call: TRBJ1-2
v_call: TRBV20-1
d_call: TRBD1
clone_size: few
cdr3_aa: CSAGTGGGYTF
cdr3_nt: TGCAGTGCTGGGACAGGGGGCGGCTACACCTTC

j_call: TRBJ1-1
v_call: TRBV28
d_call: -
clone_size: -
cdr3_aa: CASSSLTRTEKNTEAFF
cdr3_nt: TGTGCCAGCAGTTCTCTTACCAGGACAGAAAAGAACACTGAAGCTTTCTTT

j_call: TRBJ2-3
v_call: TRBV19
d_call: -
clone_size: -
cdr3_aa: CASSSERDTQYF
cdr3_nt: TGTGCCAGTAGTTCGGAACGCGATACGCAGTATTTT

j_call: TRBJ2-7
v_call: TRBV7-6
d_call: -
clone_size: -
cdr3_aa: CATSTGASSYEQYF
cdr3_nt: TGTGCGACCTCTACGGGAGCCAGCTCCTACGAGCAGTACTTC

j_call: TRBJ1-5
v_call: TRBV10-3
d_call: TRBD1
clone_size: -
cdr3_aa: CAISETGDNQPQHF
cdr3_nt: TGTGCCATCAGTGAGACAGGGGACAATCAGCCCCAGCATTTT

j_call: TRBJ2-3
v_call: TRBV4-1
d_call: TRBD1
clone_size: -
cdr3_aa: CASSRGGQGSPDTQYF
cdr3_nt: TGCGCCAGCAGCCGAGGGGGACAGGGTTCCCCAGATACGCAGTATTTT

j_call: TRBJ1-3
v_call: TRBV6-5
d_call: -
clone_size: -
cdr3_aa: CASSYSRGGLDTIYF
cdr3_nt: TGTGCCAGCAGTTACTCACGAGGGGGGCTGGACACCATATATTTT

j_call: TRBJ2-5
v_call: TRBV5-1
d_call: -
clone_size: -
cdr3_aa: CASSLAPTRAGETQYF
cdr3_nt: TGCGCCAGCAGCTTGGCCCCAACGAGGGCGGGGGAGACCCAGTACTTC

j_call: TRBJ1-4
v_call: TRBV5-8
d_call: -
clone_size: -
cdr3_aa: CASSPGSGSSNEKLFF
cdr3_nt: TGTGCCAGCAGCCCGGGTAGCGGGTCTAGTAATGAAAAACTGTTTTTT

j_call: TRBJ2-3
v_call: TRBV29-1
d_call: TRBD2
clone_size: -
cdr3_aa: CSATSGDTDTQYF
cdr3_nt: TGCAGCGCGACTAGCGGAGACACAGATACGCAGTATTTT

j_call: TRBJ2-5
v_call: TRBV29-1
d_call: TRBD2
clone_size: few
cdr3_aa: CSVAGGPETQYF
cdr3_nt: TGCAGCGTTGCGGGAGGGCCAGAGACCCAGTACTTC

j_call: TRBJ2-1
v_call: TRBV4-2
d_call: -
clone_size: -
cdr3_aa: CASSLHRTSYNEQFF
cdr3_nt: TGTGCCAGCAGCCTCCACCGGACCTCCTACAATGAGCAGTTCTTC

j_call: TRBJ1-2
v_call: TRBV2
d_call: -
clone_size: -
cdr3_aa: CASSESGKEYGYTF
cdr3_nt: TGTGCCAGCAGTGAGTCAGGGAAGGAATATGGCTACACCTTC

j_call: TRBJ1-2
v_call: TRBV29-1
d_call: -
clone_size: -
cdr3_aa: CSVVWDYGYTF
cdr3_nt: TGCAGCGTTGTCTGGGACTATGGCTACACCTTC

j_call: TRBJ1-5
v_call: TRBV7-2
d_call: -
clone_size: -
cdr3_aa: CASSRTGSQGNQPQHF
cdr3_nt: TGTGCCAGCAGTCGTACAGGGTCTCAGGGCAATCAGCCCCAGCATTTT

j_call: TRBJ1-2
v_call: TRBV27
d_call: TRBD1
clone_size: -
cdr3_aa: CASSLVGQGLNYGYTF
cdr3_nt: TGTGCCAGCAGTTTAGTTGGACAGGGTTTGAACTATGGCTACACCTTC

j_call: TRBJ1-4
v_call: TRBV5-1
d_call: -
clone_size: -
cdr3_aa: CASSLGVSNEKLFF
cdr3_nt: TGCGCCAGCAGCTTGGGGGTATCTAATGAAAAACTGTTTTTT

j_call: TRBJ2-5
v_call: TRBV19
d_call: -
clone_size: -
cdr3_aa: CASSAGFETQYF
cdr3_nt: TGTGCCAGTAGCGCAGGGTTTGAGACCCAGTACTTC

j_call: TRBJ1-1
v_call: TRBV7-9
d_call: -
clone_size: -
cdr3_aa: CASSLVGVEAFF
cdr3_nt: TGTGCCAGCAGCTTAGTTGGGGTTGAAGCTTTCTTT

j_call: TRBJ2-7
v_call: TRBV5-5
d_call: -
clone_size: -
cdr3_aa: CASSFSRSYEQYF
cdr3_nt: TGTGCCAGCAGCTTTAGTAGGTCCTACGAGCAGTACTTC

j_call: TRBJ2-7
v_call: TRBV19
d_call: TRBD1
clone_size: few
cdr3_aa: CASSIDRVEQYF
cdr3_nt: TGTGCCAGTAGTATCGACAGGGTCGAGCAGTACTTC

j_call: TRBJ2-2
v_call: TRBV7-2
d_call: TRBD2
clone_size: -
cdr3_aa: CASSLAAGGYTGELFF
cdr3_nt: TGTGCCAGCAGCTTAGCAGCGGGGGGCTACACCGGGGAGCTGTTTTTT

j_call: TRBJ2-3
v_call: TRBV10-3
d_call: TRBD2
clone_size: -
cdr3_aa: CATARAGESTDTQYF
cdr3_nt: TGTGCCACCGCTCGGGCGGGAGAAAGCACAGATACGCAGTATTTT

j_call: TRBJ1-2
v_call: TRBV2
d_call: -
clone_size: -
cdr3_aa: CASSREEKGYTF
cdr3_nt: TGTGCCAGCAGTCGCGAAGAGAAAGGCTACACCTTC

j_call: TRBJ2-5
v_call: TRBV11-2
d_call: -
clone_size: -
cdr3_aa: CASSLGTLKETQYF
cdr3_nt: TGTGCCAGCAGCTTGGGGACACTTAAAGAGACCCAGTACTTC

j_call: TRBJ2-7
v_call: TRBV6-5
d_call: TRBD2
clone_size: -
cdr3_aa: CASSSGLATSYEQYF
cdr3_nt: TGTGCCAGCAGTTCGGGACTAGCTACCTCCTACGAGCAGTACTTC

j_call: TRBJ1-3
v_call: TRBV5-4
d_call: -
clone_size: -
cdr3_aa: CASSYGPGGNTIYF
cdr3_nt: TGTGCCAGCAGTTATGGTCCCGGGGGAAACACCATATATTTT

j_call: TRBJ1-2
v_call: TRBV5-1
d_call: -
clone_size: few
cdr3_aa: CASSSGRAGYYGYTF
cdr3_nt: TGCGCCAGCAGCTCCGGACGGGCAGGTTACTATGGCTACACCTTC

j_call: TRBJ2-7
v_call: TRBV20-1
d_call: TRBD1
clone_size: -
cdr3_aa: CSASGTAEQYF
cdr3_nt: TGCAGTGCAAGTGGGACAGCCGAGCAGTACTTC

j_call: TRBJ1-1
v_call: TRBV6-1
d_call: -
clone_size: few
cdr3_aa: CASSERGNTEAFF
cdr3_nt: TGTGCCAGCAGTGAACGGGGGAACACTGAAGCTTTCTTT

j_call: TRBJ1-2
v_call: TRBV6-5
d_call: -
clone_size: -
cdr3_aa: CASSPTPNYGYTF
cdr3_nt: TGTGCCAGCAGTCCGACACCTAACTATGGCTACACCTTC

j_call: TRBJ1-4
v_call: TRBV5-1
d_call: -
clone_size: -
cdr3_aa: CASSFEGSNEKLFF
cdr3_nt: TGCGCCAGCAGCTTCGAGGGGTCTAATGAAAAACTGTTTTTT

j_call: TRBJ2-3
v_call: TRBV7-8
d_call: TRBD2
clone_size: -
cdr3_aa: CASSLPRRLAGEWPDTQYF
cdr3_nt: TGTGCCAGCAGCCTTCCTCGAAGACTAGCGGGAGAGTGGCCAGATACGCAGTATTTT

j_call: TRBJ2-5
v_call: TRBV6-5
d_call: TRBD2
clone_size: -
cdr3_aa: CASSPLAGGPVTQYF
cdr3_nt: TGTGCCAGCAGCCCCTTAGCGGGGGGGCCGGTGACCCAGTACTTC

j_call: TRBJ2-5
v_call: TRBV19
d_call: TRBD2
clone_size: -
cdr3_aa: CASSEFGGRVKETQYF
cdr3_nt: TGTGCCAGTAGCGAGTTTGGCGGGAGGGTTAAAGAGACCCAGTACTTC

j_call: TRBJ2-7
v_call: TRBV9
d_call: TRBD2
clone_size: -
cdr3_aa: CASSVGLAGGTAEQYF
cdr3_nt: TGTGCCAGCAGCGTGGGCCTAGCGGGAGGAACGGCCGAGCAGTACTTC

j_call: TRBJ2-3
v_call: TRBV6-1
d_call: TRBD1
clone_size: once
cdr3_aa: CASSERGGQGADTQYF
cdr3_nt: TGTGCCAGCAGTGAAAGGGGGGGACAGGGGGCAGATACGCAGTATTTT

j_call: TRBJ1-6
v_call: TRBV4-1
d_call: -
clone_size: -
cdr3_aa: CASSQRTQRNSPLHF
cdr3_nt: TGCGCCAGCAGCCAACGTACCCAAAGGAATTCACCCCTCCACTTT

j_call: TRBJ2-1
v_call: TRBV12-5
d_call: TRBD2
clone_size: -
cdr3_aa: CASGPSGRVNEQFF
cdr3_nt: TGTGCTAGTGGGCCTAGCGGGAGGGTGAATGAGCAGTTCTTC

j_call: TRBJ2-2
v_call: TRBV9
d_call: -
clone_size: once
cdr3_aa: CASSVGAGTGELFF
cdr3_nt: TGTGCCAGCAGCGTAGGGGCAGGGACCGGGGAGCTGTTTTTT

j_call: TRBJ1-1
v_call: TRBV4-1
d_call: TRBD1
clone_size: -
cdr3_aa: CASSHPGTGYTEAFF
cdr3_nt: TGCGCCAGCAGCCACCCAGGGACAGGATACACTGAAGCTTTCTTT

j_call: TRBJ1-2
v_call: TRBV6-5
d_call: TRBD1
clone_size: -
cdr3_aa: CASSYHGTGIGGYTF
cdr3_nt: TGTGCCAGCAGTTACCACGGGACAGGTATAGGAGGCTACACCTTC

j_call: TRBJ2-3
v_call: TRBV29-1
d_call: -
clone_size: -
cdr3_aa: CSVADRDTQYF
cdr3_nt: TGCAGCGTCGCGGACAGAGATACGCAGTATTTT

j_call: TRBJ2-1
v_call: TRBV19
d_call: -
clone_size: -
cdr3_aa: CASSIVAQNEQFF
cdr3_nt: TGTGCCAGTAGTATAGTAGCACAGAATGAGCAGTTCTTC

j_call: TRBJ2-7
v_call: TRBV5-4
d_call: TRBD1
clone_size: -
cdr3_aa: CASSRGGQGTYEQYF
cdr3_nt: TGTGCCAGCAGCAGGGGGGGACAGGGGACCTACGAGCAGTACTTC

j_call: TRBJ1-2
v_call: TRBV29-1
d_call: -
clone_size: -
cdr3_aa: CSVKDTISYTF
cdr3_nt: TGCAGCGTTAAGGACACTATTTCCTACACCTTC

j_call: TRBJ1-2
v_call: TRBV4-1
d_call: TRBD1
clone_size: -
cdr3_aa: CASSPDRGNGCTF
cdr3_nt: TGCGCCAGCAGCCCCGACAGGGGCAATGGCTGCACCTTC